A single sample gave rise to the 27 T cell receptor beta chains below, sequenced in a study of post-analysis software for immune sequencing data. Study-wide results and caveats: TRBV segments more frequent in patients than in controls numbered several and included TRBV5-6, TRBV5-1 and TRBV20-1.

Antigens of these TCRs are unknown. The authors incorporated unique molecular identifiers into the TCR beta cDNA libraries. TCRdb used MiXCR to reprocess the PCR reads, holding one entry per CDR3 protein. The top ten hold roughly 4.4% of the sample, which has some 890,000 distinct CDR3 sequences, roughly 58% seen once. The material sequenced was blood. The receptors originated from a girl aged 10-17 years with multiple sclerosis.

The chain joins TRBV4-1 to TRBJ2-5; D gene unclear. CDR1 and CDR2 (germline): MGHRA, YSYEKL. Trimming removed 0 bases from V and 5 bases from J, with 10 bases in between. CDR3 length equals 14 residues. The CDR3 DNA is TGCGCCAGCAGCCAAGATCTAGTATGGGAGACCCAGTACTTC. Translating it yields CASSQDLVWETQYF.

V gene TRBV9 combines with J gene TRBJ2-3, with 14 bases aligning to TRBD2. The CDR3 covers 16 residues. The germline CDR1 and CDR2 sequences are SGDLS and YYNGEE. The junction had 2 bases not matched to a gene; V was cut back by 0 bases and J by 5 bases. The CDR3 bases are TGTGCCAGCAGCGTAGGGACTAGCGGGGGGATAGATACGCAGTATTTT. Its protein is CASSVGTSGGIDTQYF.

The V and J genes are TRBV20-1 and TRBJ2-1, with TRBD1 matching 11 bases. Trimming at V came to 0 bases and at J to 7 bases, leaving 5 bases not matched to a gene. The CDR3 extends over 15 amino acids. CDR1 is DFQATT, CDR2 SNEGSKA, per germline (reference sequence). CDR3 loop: CSARDPGTGGNEQFF. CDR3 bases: TGCAGTGCTAGAGATCCCGGGACAGGGGGAAATGAGCAGTTCTTC.

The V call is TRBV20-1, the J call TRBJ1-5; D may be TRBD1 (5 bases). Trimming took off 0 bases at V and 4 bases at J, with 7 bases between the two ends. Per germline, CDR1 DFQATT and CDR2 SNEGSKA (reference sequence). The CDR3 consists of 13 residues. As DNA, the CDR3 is TGCAGTGCTAGAGAGGCAGGGAATCAGCCCCAGCATTTT. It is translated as CSAREAGNQPQHF.

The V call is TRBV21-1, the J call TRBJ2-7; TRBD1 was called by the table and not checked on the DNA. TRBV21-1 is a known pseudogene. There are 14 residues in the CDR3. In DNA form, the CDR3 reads TGTGCCAGCAGCAAAGCACCTGGGACAGACGAGCAGTACTTC. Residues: CASSKAPGTDEQYF.

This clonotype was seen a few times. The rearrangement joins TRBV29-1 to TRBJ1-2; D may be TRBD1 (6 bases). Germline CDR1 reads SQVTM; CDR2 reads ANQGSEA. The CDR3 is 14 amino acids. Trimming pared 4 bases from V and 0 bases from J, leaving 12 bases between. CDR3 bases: TGCAGCGTTGTCCGGGACACTACTAACTATGGCTACACCTTC. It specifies CSVVRDTTNYGYTF.

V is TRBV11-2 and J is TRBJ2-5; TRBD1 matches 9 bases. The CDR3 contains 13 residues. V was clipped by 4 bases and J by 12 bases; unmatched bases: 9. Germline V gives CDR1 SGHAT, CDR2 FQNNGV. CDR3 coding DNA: TGTGCCAGCAGCTCAAGGGGACAGGGAGTTGAGTACTTC. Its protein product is CASSSRGQGVEYF.

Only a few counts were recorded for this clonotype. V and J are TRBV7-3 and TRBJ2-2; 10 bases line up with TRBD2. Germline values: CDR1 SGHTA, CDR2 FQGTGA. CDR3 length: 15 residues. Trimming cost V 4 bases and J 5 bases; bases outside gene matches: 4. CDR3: CASSSLAGRTGELFF. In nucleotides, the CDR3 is TGTGCCAGCAGCTCACTAGCGGGACGGACCGGGGAGCTGTTTTTT.

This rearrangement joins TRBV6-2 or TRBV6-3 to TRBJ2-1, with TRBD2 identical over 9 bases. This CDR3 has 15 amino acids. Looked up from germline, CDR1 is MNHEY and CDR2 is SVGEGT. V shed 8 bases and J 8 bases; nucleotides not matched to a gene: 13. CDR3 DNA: TGTGCCAGCCACGACCTAGCGGGAATGGCCCATGAGCAGTTCTTC. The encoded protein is CASHDLAGMAHEQFF.

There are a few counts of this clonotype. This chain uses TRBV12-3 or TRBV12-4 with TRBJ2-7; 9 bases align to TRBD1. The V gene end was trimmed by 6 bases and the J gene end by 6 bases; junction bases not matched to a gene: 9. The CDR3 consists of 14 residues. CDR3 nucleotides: TGTGCCAGCAGGGGGGGGACAGGGAATATCGAGCAGTACTTC. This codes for CASRGGTGNIEQYF.

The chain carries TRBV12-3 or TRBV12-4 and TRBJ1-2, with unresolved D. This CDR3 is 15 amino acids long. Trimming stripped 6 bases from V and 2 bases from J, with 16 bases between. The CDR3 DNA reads TGTGCCAGCAGAGGTGTTTCGCATGACAACTATGGCTACACCTTC. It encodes CASRGVSHDNYGYTF.

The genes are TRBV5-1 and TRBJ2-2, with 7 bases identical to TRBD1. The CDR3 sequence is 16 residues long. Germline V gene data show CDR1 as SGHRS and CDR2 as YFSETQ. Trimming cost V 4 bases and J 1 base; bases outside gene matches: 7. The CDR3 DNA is TGCGCCAGCAGCCACGCCGGGACAGAGAACACCGGGGAGCTGTTTTTT. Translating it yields CASSHAGTENTGELFF.

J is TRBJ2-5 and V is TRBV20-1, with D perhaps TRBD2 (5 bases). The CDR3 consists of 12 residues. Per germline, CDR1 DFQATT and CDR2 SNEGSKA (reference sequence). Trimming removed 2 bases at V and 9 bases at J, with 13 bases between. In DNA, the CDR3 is TGCAGTGCTAGATCTAGCACTGTTTCCCAGTACTTC. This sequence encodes CSARSSTVSQYF.

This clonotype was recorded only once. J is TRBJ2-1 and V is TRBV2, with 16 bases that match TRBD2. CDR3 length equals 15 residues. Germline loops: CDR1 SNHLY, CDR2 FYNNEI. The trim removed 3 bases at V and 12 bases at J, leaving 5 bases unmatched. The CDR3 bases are TGTGCCAGCAGTGAGGGACTAGCGGGAGGGCCAAGGCAGTTCTTC. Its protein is CASSEGLAGGPRQFF. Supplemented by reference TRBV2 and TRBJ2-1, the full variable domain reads EPEVTQTPSHQVTQMGQEVILRCVPISNHLYFYWYRQILGQKVEFLVSFYNNEISEKSEIFDDQFSVERPDGSNFTLKIRSTKLEDSAMYFCASSEGLAGGPRQFFGPGTRLTVL.

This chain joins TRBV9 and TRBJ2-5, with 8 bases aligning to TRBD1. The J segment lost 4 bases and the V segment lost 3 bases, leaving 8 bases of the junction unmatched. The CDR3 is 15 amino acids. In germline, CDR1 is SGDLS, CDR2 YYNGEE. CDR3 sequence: CASSEPDREGETQYF. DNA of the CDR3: TGTGCCAGCAGCGAGCCGGACAGGGAAGGAGAGACCCAGTACTTC.

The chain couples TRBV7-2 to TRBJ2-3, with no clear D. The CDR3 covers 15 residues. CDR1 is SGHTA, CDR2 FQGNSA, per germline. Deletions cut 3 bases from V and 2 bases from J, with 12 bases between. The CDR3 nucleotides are TGTGCCAGCAGCTTCGATGGTGGGTCCACAGATACGCAGTATTTT. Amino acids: CASSFDGGSTDTQYF.

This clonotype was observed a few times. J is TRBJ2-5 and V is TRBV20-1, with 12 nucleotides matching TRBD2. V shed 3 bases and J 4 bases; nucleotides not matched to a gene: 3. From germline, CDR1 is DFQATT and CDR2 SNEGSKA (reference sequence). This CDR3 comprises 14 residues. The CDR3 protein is CSASLAGGTETQYF. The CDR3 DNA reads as TGCAGTGCTAGCCTAGCGGGGGGGACAGAGACCCAGTACTTC.

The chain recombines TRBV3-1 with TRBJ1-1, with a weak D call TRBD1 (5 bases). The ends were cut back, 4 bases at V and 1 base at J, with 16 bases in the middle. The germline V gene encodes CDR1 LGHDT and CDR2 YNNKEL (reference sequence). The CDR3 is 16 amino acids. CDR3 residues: CASSLGGVSANTEAFF. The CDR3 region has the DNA TGTGCCAGCAGCCTGGGGGGGGTCTCGGCGAACACTGAAGCTTTCTTT.

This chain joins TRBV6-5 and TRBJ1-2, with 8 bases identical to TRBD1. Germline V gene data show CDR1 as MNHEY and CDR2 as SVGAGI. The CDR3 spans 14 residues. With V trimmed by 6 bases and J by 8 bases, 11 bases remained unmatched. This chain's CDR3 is CASRLTGADGGYTF. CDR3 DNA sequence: TGTGCCAGCAGATTGACAGGGGCGGATGGGGGCTACACCTTC.

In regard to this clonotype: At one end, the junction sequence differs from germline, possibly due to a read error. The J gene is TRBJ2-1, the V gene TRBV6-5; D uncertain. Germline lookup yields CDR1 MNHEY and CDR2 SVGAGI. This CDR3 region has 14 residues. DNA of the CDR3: TGTGCCGGCAGAATCAGGTCATCTACCAATGAGCAGTTCTTC. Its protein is CAGRIRSSTNEQFF.

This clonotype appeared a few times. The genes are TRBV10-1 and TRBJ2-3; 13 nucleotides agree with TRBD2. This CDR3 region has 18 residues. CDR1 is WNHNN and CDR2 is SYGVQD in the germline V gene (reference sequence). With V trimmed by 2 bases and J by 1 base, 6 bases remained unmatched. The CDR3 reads CASSERTSGSSGTDTQYF. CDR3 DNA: TGCGCCAGCAGTGAGAGGACTAGCGGGAGTTCTGGCACAGATACGCAGTATTTT.

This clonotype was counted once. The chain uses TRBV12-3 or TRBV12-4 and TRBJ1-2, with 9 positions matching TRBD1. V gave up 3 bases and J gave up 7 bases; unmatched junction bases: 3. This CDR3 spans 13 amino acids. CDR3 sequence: CASSFVTGGGYTF. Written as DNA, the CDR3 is TGTGCCAGCAGTTTCGTGACAGGGGGTGGCTACACCTTC.

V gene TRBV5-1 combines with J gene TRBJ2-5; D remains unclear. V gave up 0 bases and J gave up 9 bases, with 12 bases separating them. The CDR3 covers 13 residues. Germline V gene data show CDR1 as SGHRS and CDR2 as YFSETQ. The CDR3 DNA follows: TGCGCCAGCAGCTTGGATGGTGGTGGGGCCCAGTACTTC. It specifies CASSLDGGGAQYF.

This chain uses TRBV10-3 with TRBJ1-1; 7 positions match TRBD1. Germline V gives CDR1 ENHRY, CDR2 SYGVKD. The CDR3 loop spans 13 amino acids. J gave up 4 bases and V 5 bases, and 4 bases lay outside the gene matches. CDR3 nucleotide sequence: TGTGCCATCAGTTTGGACAGGAGCACTGAAGCTTTCTTT. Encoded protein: CAISLDRSTEAFF.

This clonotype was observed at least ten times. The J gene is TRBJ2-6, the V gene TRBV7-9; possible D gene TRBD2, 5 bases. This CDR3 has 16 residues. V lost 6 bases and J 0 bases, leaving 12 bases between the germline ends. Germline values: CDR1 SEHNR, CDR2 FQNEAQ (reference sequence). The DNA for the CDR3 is TGTGCCAGCAGTCCCGTTGCGGGCTCTGGGGCCAACGTCCTGACTTTC. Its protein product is CASSPVAGSGANVLTF.

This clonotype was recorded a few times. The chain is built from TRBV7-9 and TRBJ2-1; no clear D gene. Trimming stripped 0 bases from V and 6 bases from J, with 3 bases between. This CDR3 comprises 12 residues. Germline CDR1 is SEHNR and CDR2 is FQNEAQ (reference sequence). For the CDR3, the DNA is TGTGCCAGCAGCTTAGCAAGCAATGAGCAGTTCTTC. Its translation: CASSLASNEQFF.

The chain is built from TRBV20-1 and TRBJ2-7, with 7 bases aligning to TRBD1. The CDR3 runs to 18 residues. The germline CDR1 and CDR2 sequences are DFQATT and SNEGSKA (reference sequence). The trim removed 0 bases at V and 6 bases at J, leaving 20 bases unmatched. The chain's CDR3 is CSARDGRDSDSLYGEQYF. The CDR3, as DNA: TGCAGTGCTAGAGACGGCCGGGACAGTGACTCTCTATATGGCGAGCAGTACTTC.